This TCR beta chain was captured by sequencing in a study of OX40 agonist ivuxolimab in advanced cancers. Study as a whole: Those treated in dose escalation had hepatocellular carcinoma, melanoma, renal cell cancer or head and neck cancer. Past anti-PD-1, anti-PD-L1 or anti-CTLA-4 therapy was accepted, and 40% had received some.

Study-wide results and caveats: Low normalized T-cell clonal expansion was additionally recorded for some nonresponders. Circulating CD4+ and CD8+ T cells showed clonal expansion by week 6 at 0.1 to 3.0 mg/kg.

TCRdb keeps only in-frame clones here, not all; method: immunoSEQ multiplex PCR. The sample consists of 15,000 to 20,000 clones, around two thirds of them appearing once. Concerning this clone: Its antigen is unidentified.

The trim removed 6 bases at V and 8 bases at J, leaving 16 bases unmatched. The CDR3 totals 16 residues. Germline V gene lookup returns CDR1 SGHNT and CDR2 YYREEE (reference sequence). This chain connects TRBV5-4 to TRBJ2-1, with 8 nucleotides matching TRBD2. This clonotype was sampled from an adult with an advanced solid tumor such as melanoma, head and neck, liver or kidney cancer. Sequenced here: CD4+ or CD8+ T cells sorted from blood, sampled in a trial of the OX40 agonist ivuxolimab. The CDR3 sequence: CASTEERESSRDEQFF. DNA for the CDR3: TGTGCCAGCACGGAGGAGCGGGAGTCTTCTCGGGATGAGCAGTTCTTC.